Presented here are 7 T cell receptor beta chains from one specimen sequenced in a study of OX40 agonist ivuxolimab in advanced cancers. TCRdb keeps only in-frame clones here, not all; method: immunoSEQ multiplex PCR. The sample contains approximately 82,000 clones, more than 70% of which appear only once. The material sequenced was CD4+ or CD8+ T cells sorted from blood, taken in a trial of the OX40 agonist ivuxolimab. These receptors were collected from an adult with an advanced solid tumor such as melanoma, head and neck, liver or kidney cancer.

The J gene is TRBJ1-4, the V gene TRBV7-2; D is uncertain. This CDR3 is built from 15 residues. Trimming removed 5 bases at V and 0 bases at J, with 10 bases between. Germline CDR1 reads SGHTA; CDR2 reads FQGNSA. The CDR3 loop reads CASSRSQATNEKLFF. DNA for the CDR3: TGTGCCAGCAGCCGGAGCCAGGCAACTAATGAAAAACTGTTTTTT.

The chain uses TRBV7-2 and TRBJ2-3; D is perhaps TRBD1 (6 bases). The V end was cut by 0 bases, the J end by 5 bases, with 12 bases between. From germline, CDR1 is SGHTA and CDR2 FQGNSA. The CDR3 consists of 15 residues. In DNA form, the CDR3 reads TGTGCCAGCAGCTTAGCGCCAGGGGCCCTAGATACGCAGTATTTT. Translated: CASSLAPGALDTQYF.

V gene TRBV28 combines with J gene TRBJ1-1; 7 nucleotides line up with TRBD1. V gave up 10 bases and J gave up 4 bases; unmatched junction bases: 12. From germline, CDR1 is MDHEN and CDR2 SYDVKM. CDR3 length: 14 amino acids. CDR3 sequence reads: CATQGEGGGTEAFF. CDR3 nucleotide sequence: TGTGCCACTCAGGGGGAGGGTGGGGGCACTGAAGCTTTCTTT. The variable domain in full, with the rest retrieved from reference TRBV28 and TRBJ1-1, is DVKVTQSSRYLVKRTGEKVFLECVQDMDHENMFWYRQDPGLGLRLIYFSYDVKMKEKGDIPEGYSVSREKKERFSLILESASTNQTSMYLCATQGEGGGTEAFFGQGTRLTVV.

The rearrangement joins TRBV6-5 to TRBJ1-1, with D hard to call. CDR3 length: 14 amino acids. CDR1 MNHEY and CDR2 SVGAGI come from the germline V gene. V gave up 6 bases and J gave up 1 base, with 12 bases separating them. CDR3: CASRRHDWNTEAFF. CDR3 sequence (DNA): TGTGCCAGCAGAAGACACGACTGGAACACTGAAGCTTTCTTT.

The rearrangement joins TRBV20-1 to TRBJ2-7, with D perhaps TRBD2 (5 bases). Germline values: CDR1 DFQATT, CDR2 SNEGSKA (reference sequence). Trimming removed 4 bases at V and 3 bases at J, with 7 bases between. The CDR3 contains 11 residues. CDR3 in amino acids: CSATEGYEQYF. CDR3 nucleotides: TGCAGTGCTACCGAGGGCTACGAGCAGTACTTC.

The rearrangement links TRBV10-3 to TRBJ2-3; D ambiguous. Germline V lookup: CDR1 ENHRY, CDR2 SYGVKD. CDR3 length: 17 residues. V was cut by 0 bases and J by 3 bases, with 16 bases left in between. The chain's CDR3 is CAISESEARQMTDTQYF. Written as DNA, the CDR3 is TGTGCCATCAGTGAGTCGGAAGCGCGTCAAATGACAGATACGCAGTATTTT.

This clone was seen more than once but under ten times. This chain uses TRBV7-5 with TRBJ2-1; the DNA was not used to check the table's D call, TRBD2. TRBV7-5 is assigned pseudogene status. CDR3 length equals 16 residues. The DNA for the CDR3 is TGTGCCAGAAGCTTAAGGGGGGGGGCTCCCTACAATGAGCAGTTCTTC. The encoded protein is CARSLRGGAPYNEQFF.